This TCR beta chain was captured by sequencing in a study of beta chain features in type 1 diabetes. Remarks on this clone: Its antigen is currently unknown.

Study-wide results and limits: Shortening of TCRB CDR3s, moderate but significant, appeared in all four CD4+ subsets of Type 1 diabetes patients. Whether HLA type influences TCRB rearrangement remained unresolved here.

From germline, CDR1 is SEHNR and CDR2 FQNEAQ (reference sequence). V was cut by 2 bases and J by 1 base, with 11 bases left in between. This CDR3 is 15 amino acids long. Per donor, one heparinised blood draw averaged about 116 mL. Of the isolated RNA, all was reverse transcribed, and so the sequenced material was expressed TCRB transcripts. It was found that naive, central memory and regulatory T cell samples averaged about 3.5 million reads. This table comes from immunoSEQ multiplex PCR, and its TCRdb copy is limited to in-frame clones, with some not included. The data contain about 470,000 clones, approximately 28% of them seen just once; the ten biggest clones take up 0.06% to 0.07%.

V usage is TRBV7-9 and J usage is TRBJ1-1; D is unclear. The sample taken for sequencing was naive CD4+ T cells from blood. This TCR derives from a man between 18 and 35 years old in good health. CDR3 loop: CASSLSSQKNTEAFF. The CDR3 coding sequence is TGTGCCAGCAGCTTAAGTTCACAGAAGAACACTGAAGCTTTCTTT.